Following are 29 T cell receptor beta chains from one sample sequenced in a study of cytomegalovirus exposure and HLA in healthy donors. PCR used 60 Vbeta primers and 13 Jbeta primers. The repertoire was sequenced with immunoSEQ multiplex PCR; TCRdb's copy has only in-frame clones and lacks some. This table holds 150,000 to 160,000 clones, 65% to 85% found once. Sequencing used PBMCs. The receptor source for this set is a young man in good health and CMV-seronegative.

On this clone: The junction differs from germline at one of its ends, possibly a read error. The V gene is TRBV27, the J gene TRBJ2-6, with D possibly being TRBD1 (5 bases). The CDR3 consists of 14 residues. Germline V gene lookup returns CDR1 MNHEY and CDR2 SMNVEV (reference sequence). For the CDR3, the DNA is TGTGCCAGCAGTTTCGGAAGTGGGGCCAACGGCCTGACTTTC. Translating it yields CASSFGSGANGLTF.

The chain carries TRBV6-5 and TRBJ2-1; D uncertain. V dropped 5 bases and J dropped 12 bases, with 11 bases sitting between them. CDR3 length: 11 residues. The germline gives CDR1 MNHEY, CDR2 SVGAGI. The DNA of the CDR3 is TGTGCCAGCAGTGGAGCCGGTGGGCAGTTCTTC. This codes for CASSGAGGQFF.

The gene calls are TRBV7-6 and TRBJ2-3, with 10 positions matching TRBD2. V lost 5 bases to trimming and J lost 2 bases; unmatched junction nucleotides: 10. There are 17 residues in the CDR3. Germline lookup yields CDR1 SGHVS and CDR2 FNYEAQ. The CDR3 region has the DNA TGTGCCAGCAGCACACGAAGGACTAGCGGACTCACAGATACGCAGTATTTT. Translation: CASSTRRTSGLTDTQYF.

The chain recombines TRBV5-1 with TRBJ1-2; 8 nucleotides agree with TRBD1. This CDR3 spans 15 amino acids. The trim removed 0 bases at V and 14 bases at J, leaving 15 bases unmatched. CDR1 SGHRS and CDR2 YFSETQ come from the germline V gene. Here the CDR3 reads CASSLDNGQGSVETF. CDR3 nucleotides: TGCGCCAGCAGCTTGGATAACGGACAGGGCTCAGTGGAGACCTTC.

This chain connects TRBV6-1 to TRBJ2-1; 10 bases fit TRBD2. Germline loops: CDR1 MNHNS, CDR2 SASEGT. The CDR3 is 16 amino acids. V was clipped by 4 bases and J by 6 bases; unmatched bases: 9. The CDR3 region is CASSVFELAGSNEQFF. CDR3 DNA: TGTGCCAGCAGTGTGTTCGAACTAGCGGGGTCCAATGAGCAGTTCTTC.

The CDR3 bases are TGCGCCAGCAGCCTAACGACAGGGGGCCTGCAGCCCCAGCATTTT. It is translated as CASSLTTGGLQPQHF. This rearrangement joins TRBV5-1 to TRBJ1-5; 10 bases agree with TRBD1. Germline values: CDR1 SGHRS, CDR2 YFSETQ. CDR3 length: 15 residues. Trimming took 4 bases from V and 7 from J; bases not matched to a gene: 8.

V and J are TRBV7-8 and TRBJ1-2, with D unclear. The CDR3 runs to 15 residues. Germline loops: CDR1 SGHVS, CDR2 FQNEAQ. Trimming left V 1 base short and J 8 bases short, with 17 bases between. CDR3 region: CASSLDRGQLGGYTF. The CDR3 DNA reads TGTGCCAGCAGCTTAGACCGAGGGCAGTTGGGAGGCTACACCTTC.

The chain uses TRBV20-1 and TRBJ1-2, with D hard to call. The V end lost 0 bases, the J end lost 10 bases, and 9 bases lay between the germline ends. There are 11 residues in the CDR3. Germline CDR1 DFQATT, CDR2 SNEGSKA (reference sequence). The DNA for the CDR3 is TGCAGTGCTAGAGATTTAGTATCCTACACCTTC. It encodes CSARDLVSYTF.

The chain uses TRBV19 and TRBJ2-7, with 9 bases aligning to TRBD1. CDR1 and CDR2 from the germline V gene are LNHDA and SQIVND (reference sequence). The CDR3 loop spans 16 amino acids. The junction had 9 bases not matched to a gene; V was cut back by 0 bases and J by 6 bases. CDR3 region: CASSIDPGTGTREQYF. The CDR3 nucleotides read TGTGCCAGTAGTATAGATCCAGGGACAGGGACTCGCGAGCAGTACTTC. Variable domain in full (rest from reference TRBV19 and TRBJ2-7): DGGITQSPKYLFRKEGQNVTLSCEQNLNHDAMYWYRQDPGQGLRLIYYSQIVNDFQKGDIAEGYSVSREKKESFPLTVTSAQKNPTAFYLCASSIDPGTGTREQYFGPGTRLTVT.

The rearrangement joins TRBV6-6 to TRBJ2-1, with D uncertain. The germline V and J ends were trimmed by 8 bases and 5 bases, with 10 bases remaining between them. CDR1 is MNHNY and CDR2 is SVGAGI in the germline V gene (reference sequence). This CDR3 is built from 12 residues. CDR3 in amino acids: CASRSSDNEQFF. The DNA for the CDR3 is TGTGCCAGCCGTTCTAGTGACAATGAGCAGTTCTTC.

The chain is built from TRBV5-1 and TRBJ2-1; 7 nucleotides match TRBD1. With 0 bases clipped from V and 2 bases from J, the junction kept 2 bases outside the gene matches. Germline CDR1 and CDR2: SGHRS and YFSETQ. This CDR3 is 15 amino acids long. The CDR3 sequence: CASSLGQGAYNEQFF. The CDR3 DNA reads TGCGCCAGCAGCTTGGGACAGGGAGCCTACAATGAGCAGTTCTTC. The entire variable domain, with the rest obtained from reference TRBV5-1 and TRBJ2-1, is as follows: KAGVTQTPRYLIKTRGQQVTLSCSPISGHRSVSWYQQTPGQGLQFLFEYFSETQRNKGNFPGRFSGRQFSNSRSEMNVSTLELGDSALYLCASSLGQGAYNEQFFGPGTRLTVL.

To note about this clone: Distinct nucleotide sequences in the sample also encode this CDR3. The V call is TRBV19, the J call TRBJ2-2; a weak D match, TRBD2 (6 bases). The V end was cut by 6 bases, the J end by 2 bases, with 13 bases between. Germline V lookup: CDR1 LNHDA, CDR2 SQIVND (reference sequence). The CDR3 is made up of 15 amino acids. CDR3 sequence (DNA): TGTGCCAGTAGGGCGGGGACGGCCAACACCGGGGAGCTGTTTTTT. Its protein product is CASRAGTANTGELFF.

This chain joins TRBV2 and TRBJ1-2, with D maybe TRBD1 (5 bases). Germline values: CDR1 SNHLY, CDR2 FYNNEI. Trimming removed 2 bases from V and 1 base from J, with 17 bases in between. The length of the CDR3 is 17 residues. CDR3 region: CASSEWATATFNYGYTF. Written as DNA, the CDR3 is TGTGCCAGCAGTGAATGGGCGACAGCGACCTTTAACTATGGCTACACCTTC.

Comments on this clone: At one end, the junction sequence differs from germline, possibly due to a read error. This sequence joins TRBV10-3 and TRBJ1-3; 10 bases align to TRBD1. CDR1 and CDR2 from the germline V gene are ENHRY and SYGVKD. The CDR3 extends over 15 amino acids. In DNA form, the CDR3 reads TGTGCCATCAGGATAGACAGGGGGCCTGGAAACGCCATATATTTT. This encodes CAIRIDRGPGNAIYF.

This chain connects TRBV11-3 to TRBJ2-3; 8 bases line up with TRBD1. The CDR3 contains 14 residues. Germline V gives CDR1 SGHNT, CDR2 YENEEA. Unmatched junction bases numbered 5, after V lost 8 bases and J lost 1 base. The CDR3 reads CASSPTGGTDTQYF. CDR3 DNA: TGTGCCAGCTCCCCGACAGGGGGCACAGATACGCAGTATTTT.

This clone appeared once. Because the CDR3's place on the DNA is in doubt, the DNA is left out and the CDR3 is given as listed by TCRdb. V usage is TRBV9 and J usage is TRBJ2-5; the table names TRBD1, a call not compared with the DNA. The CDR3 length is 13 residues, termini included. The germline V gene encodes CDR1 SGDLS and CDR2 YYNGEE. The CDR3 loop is CASSVGPGTVPYF.

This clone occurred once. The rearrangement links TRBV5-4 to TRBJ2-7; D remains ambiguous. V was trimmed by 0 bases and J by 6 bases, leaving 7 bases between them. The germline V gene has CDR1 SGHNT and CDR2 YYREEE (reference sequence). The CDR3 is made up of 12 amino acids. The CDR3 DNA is TGTGCCAGCAGCTTGGGAACAGCCGAGCAGTACTTC. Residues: CASSLGTAEQYF.

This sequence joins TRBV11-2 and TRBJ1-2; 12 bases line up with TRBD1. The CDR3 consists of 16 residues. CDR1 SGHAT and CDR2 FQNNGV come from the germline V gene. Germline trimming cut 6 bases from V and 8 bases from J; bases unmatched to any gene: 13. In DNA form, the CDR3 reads TGTGCCAGCAGTACGGCCGAGGGACAGGGGGCAAGAGGCTACACCTTC. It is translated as CASSTAEGQGARGYTF.

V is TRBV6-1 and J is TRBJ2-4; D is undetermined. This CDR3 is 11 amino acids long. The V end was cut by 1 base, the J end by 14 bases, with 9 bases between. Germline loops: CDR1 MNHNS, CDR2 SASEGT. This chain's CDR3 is CASSEEVRKYF. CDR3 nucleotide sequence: TGTGCCAGCAGTGAAGAGGTGCGGAAGTACTTC.

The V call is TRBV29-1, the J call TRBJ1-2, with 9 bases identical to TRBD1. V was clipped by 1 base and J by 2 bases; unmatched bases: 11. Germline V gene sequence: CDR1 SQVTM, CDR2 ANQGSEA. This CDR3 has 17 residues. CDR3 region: CSVEGRTGEGANYGYTF. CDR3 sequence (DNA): TGCAGCGTTGAAGGACGGACAGGGGAAGGGGCCAACTATGGCTACACCTTC.

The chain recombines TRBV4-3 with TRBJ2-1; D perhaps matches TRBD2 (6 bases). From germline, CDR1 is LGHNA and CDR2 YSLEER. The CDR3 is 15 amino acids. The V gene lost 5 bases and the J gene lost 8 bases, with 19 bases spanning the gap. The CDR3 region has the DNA TGCGCCAGCAGCTACCGGGACTCGCCCGGCGATGAGCAGTTCTTC. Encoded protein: CASSYRDSPGDEQFF.

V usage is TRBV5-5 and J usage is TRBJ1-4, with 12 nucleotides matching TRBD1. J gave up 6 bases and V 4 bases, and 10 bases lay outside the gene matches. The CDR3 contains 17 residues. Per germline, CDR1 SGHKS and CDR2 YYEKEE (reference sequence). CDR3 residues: CASSTGTGGWGDEKLFF. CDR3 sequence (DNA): TGTGCCAGCAGCACCGGGACAGGGGGCTGGGGTGATGAAAAACTGTTTTTT.

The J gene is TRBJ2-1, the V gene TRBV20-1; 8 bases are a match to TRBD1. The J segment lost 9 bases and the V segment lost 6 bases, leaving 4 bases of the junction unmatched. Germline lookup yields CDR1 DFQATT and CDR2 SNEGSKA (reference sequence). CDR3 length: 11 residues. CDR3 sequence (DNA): TGCAGTGCCTGGACAGGGAGTGAGCAGTTCTTC. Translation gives CSAWTGSEQFF.

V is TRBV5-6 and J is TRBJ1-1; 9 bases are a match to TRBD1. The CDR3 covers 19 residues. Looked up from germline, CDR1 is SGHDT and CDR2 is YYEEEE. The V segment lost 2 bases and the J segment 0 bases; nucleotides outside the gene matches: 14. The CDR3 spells CASSLQTGTGFGMNTEAFF. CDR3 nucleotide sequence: TGTGCCAGCAGCTTACAGACCGGGACAGGGTTCGGAATGAACACTGAAGCTTTCTTT.

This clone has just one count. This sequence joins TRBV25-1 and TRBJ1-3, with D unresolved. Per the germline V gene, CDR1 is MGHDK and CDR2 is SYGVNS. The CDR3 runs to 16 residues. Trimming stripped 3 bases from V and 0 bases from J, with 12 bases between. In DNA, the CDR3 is TGTGCCAGCAGTGATGACGGGGATCCCTCTGGAAACACCATATATTTT. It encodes CASSDDGDPSGNTIYF.

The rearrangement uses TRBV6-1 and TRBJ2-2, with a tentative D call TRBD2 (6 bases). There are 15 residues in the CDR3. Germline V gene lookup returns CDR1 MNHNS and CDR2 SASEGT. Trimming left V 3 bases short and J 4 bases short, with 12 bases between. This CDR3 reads CASSEDGGGTGELFF. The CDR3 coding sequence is TGTGCCAGCAGTGAGGACGGGGGAGGCACCGGGGAGCTGTTTTTT.

The CDR3 spells CASSWRGAHTEAFF. CDR3 bases: TGTGCCAGCAGTTGGAGGGGAGCTCACACTGAAGCTTTCTTT. The rearrangement links TRBV6-5 to TRBJ1-1; D is possibly TRBD1 (5 bases). Trimming left V 4 bases short and J 3 bases short, with 12 bases between. This CDR3 has 14 amino acids. Germline V gene lookup returns CDR1 MNHEY and CDR2 SVGAGI.

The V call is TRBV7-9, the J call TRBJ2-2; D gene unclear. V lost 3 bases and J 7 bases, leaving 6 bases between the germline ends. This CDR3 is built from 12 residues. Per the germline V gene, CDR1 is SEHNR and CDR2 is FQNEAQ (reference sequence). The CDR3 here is CASSFSGGELFF. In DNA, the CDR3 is TGTGCCAGCAGCTTCTCCGGCGGGGAGCTGTTTTTT.

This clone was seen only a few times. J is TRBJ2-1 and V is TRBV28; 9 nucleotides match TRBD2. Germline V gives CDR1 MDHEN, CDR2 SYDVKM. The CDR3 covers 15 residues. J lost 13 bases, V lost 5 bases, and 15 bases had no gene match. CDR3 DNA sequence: TGTGCCAGCAGTGGGGGGGCTAGCGGGGAGGGTTACCAGTTCTTC. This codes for CASSGGASGEGYQFF.